Listed below are T cell receptor beta chains from one sample, sequenced in a study of long-term antiretroviral therapy in people with HIV. Assay used: immunoSEQ multiplex PCR; TCRdb lists only in-frame clones, some missing. The data contain 22,000 or so clones, 84% of them singletons. The sample here was unsorted PBMCs, taken roughly 6.1 years after starting antiretroviral therapy. The receptors were sampled from a man under 40 with HIV. Each CDR3 is given with its conserved first and last residue. Fields, in order: V gene, CDR3 protein.

>TRBV27
CASSLSAGRLHAFF
>TRBV2
CASSGGAGPETQYF
>TRBV27
CASSLTQGAPYEQYF
>TRBV7-2
CASSSLPGQSYEQYF
>TRBV5-6
CASSLRLSDYEQYF
>TRBV28
CASSRTWDRGDYTF
>TRBV19
CASSIKVGGARRDTQYF
>TRBV4-1
CASSQRQVMEETQYF
>TRBV7-9
CASSQRTGGTDTQYF
>TRBV20-1
CSAKAGTEAFF
>TRBV18
CASSPPAGANVLTF
>TRBV10-3
CAISDRVGETQYF
>TRBV6-5
CASSYMAENTEAFF
>TRBV6-5
CASKKTGNSNQPQHF
>TRBV15
CATSSLQWSEQFF
>TRBV5-4
CASSPAMNTEAFF
>TRBV19
CASSIGSGGSIITDTQYF
>TRBV9
CASSVQGYPIEYNEQFF
>TRBV28
CASSKSDRGTTEAFF
>TRBV28
CASSPGGSYTEAFF
>TRBV28
CASRLGQTEAFF
>TRBV14
CASSQVSSPAYEQYF
>TRBV15
CATSRDTGHTGELFF
>TRBV4-1
CASSSTARATNYGYTF
>TRBV5-6
CASTGQGSTGELFF
>TRBV9
CASSAGSQDEQYF
>TRBV28
CASSDLLAATSGANVLTF
>TRBV2
CASSGAQFSGTNNEKLFF
>TRBV18
CASSPLGDHEKLFF
>TRBV4-2
CASSQEGARGLGEQYF
>TRBV2
CASSGQDEGYTF
>TRBV4-1
CASSQRGVLGTDTQYF
>TRBV9
CASSIGWNTEAFF
>TRBV27
CASSAGWAGSYSPLHF
>TRBV19
CASTNIGLAGVPPQYF
>TRBV5-1
CASSFPMGGDRGLGVAGKQYF
>TRBV5-6
CASSTNGGTGAVRPQHF
>TRBV7-6
CASSLQTIGDEQYF
>TRBV28
CASSFHKAGTLDSNQPQHF
>TRBV2
CASSEGAPYEQYF
>TRBV4-3
CASSHGGQGDDEQFF
>TRBV28
CASSLSGAVGNQPQHF